These 13 T cell receptor beta chains were all obtained from the same sample, sequenced in a study of graft-versus-host responses after intestinal transplantation. Their antigen targets remain unknown. Profiled with immunoSEQ multiplex PCR; TCRdb holds only in-frame clones, not every one. Among about 51,000 clones, more than 70% were seen once, and the ten largest hold 0.62%. The source was unstimulated CD4+ T cells sorted from spleen or lymph node cells, collected before transplant. Source of these receptors: a human donor who was the organ donor for an intestinal transplant.

The gene calls are TRBV5-6 and TRBJ2-1; 8 bases align to TRBD2. The CDR3 has 12 residues. Germline assignment: CDR1 SGHDT and CDR2 YYEEEE. Germline trimming cut 5 bases from V and 12 bases from J; bases unmatched to any gene: 7. The CDR3 coding sequence is TGTGCCAGCAGTCCGGGACTAGATTCGCAGTTCTTC. Protein product: CASSPGLDSQFF.

CDR3 protein: CASSLNNGANTEAFF. In DNA form, the CDR3 reads TGTGCCAGCAGCTTGAATAACGGTGCGAACACTGAAGCTTTCTTT. V and J are TRBV5-4 and TRBJ1-1; no clear D. Germline CDR1 is SGHNT and CDR2 is YYREEE (reference sequence). V was pared by 1 base and J by 1 base, with 11 bases between. This CDR3 has 15 residues.

This chain uses TRBV6-5 with TRBJ2-2; 13 nucleotides line up with TRBD2. V shed 2 bases, J shed 6 bases, and the junction held 0 bases outside the gene matches. Per the germline V gene, CDR1 is MNHEY and CDR2 is SVGAGI. This CDR3 is built from 15 residues. CDR3: CASSYTSGRAGELFF. The CDR3 DNA sequence: TGTGCCAGCAGTTACACTAGCGGGAGGGCCGGGGAGCTGTTTTTT.

CDR3 protein: CASSPRGGADSGANVLTF. DNA for the CDR3: TGTGCCAGCAGCCCCCGGGGCGGGGCCGACTCTGGGGCCAACGTCCTGACTTTC. The chain joins TRBV7-3 to TRBJ2-6; TRBD2 is a possible D gene (6 bases). Germline V lookup: CDR1 SGHTA, CDR2 FQGTGA. The CDR3 has 18 amino acids. Trimming left V 5 bases short and J 0 bases short, with 17 bases between.

J is TRBJ2-1 and V is TRBV2, with TRBD1 matching over 11 bases. Germline trimming cut 0 bases from V and 12 bases from J; bases unmatched to any gene: 4. Germline V gene sequence: CDR1 SNHLY, CDR2 FYNNEI. This CDR3 region has 14 residues. The DNA for the CDR3 is TGTGCCAGCAGTGAAGCGGCCGGGACAGGGGGGCAGTTCTTC. This codes for CASSEAAGTGGQFF.

The V and J genes are TRBV9 and TRBJ2-7; 8 bases map to TRBD2. CDR1 is SGDLS and CDR2 is YYNGEE in the germline V gene. The CDR3 runs 15 residues. Germline trimming cut 0 bases from V and 3 bases from J; bases unmatched to any gene: 5. The CDR3 here is CASSVAGGFIYEQYF. The CDR3 DNA reads TGTGCCAGCAGCGTAGCGGGAGGGTTTATCTACGAGCAGTACTTC.

V gene TRBV30 combines with J gene TRBJ2-3; D possibly corresponds to TRBD2 (5 bases). The CDR3 extends over 12 amino acids. V lost 3 bases to trimming and J lost 4 bases, with 8 bases between them. The germline V gene has CDR1 GTSNPN and CDR2 SVGIG (reference sequence). The CDR3 loop is CAWSTGADTQYF. The CDR3 nucleotides are TGTGCCTGGAGCACCGGGGCAGATACGCAGTATTTT.

This chain links TRBV6-1 with TRBJ2-1; D not certain. V was trimmed by 2 bases and J by 0 bases, leaving 8 bases between them. The germline CDR1 and CDR2 sequences are MNHNS and SASEGT. The CDR3 covers 15 residues. This CDR3 is CASSESHSSYNEQFF. DNA of the CDR3: TGTGCCAGCAGTGAATCGCATAGCTCCTACAATGAGCAGTTCTTC.

V is TRBV5-1 and J is TRBJ2-5; TRBD2 aligns across 8 bases. Germline-derived CDR1 and CDR2 are SGHRS and YFSETQ. The CDR3 totals 15 residues. The junction had 5 bases not matched to a gene; V was cut back by 0 bases and J by 4 bases. CDR3 region: CASSLGGLAGETQYF. CDR3 DNA: TGCGCCAGCAGCTTGGGAGGGCTAGCGGGAGAGACCCAGTACTTC.

V and J are TRBV5-8 and TRBJ2-1, with 8 positions matching TRBD1. With V trimmed by 3 bases and J by 6 bases, 8 bases remained unmatched. The CDR3 loop spans 15 amino acids. Per the germline V gene, CDR1 is SGHTS and CDR2 is YDEGEE. The chain's CDR3 is CASSWAGTGPNEQFF. CDR3 DNA: TGTGCCAGCAGCTGGGCCGGGACAGGACCCAATGAGCAGTTCTTC.

This clone showed up just once. The rearrangement uses TRBV18 and TRBJ1-3, with D unresolved. CDR1 is KGHSH and CDR2 is LQKENI in the germline V gene. V lost 2 bases to trimming and J lost 0 bases, with 8 bases between them. The CDR3 length is 15 residues. The chain's CDR3 is CASSPNSYSGNTIYF. Written as DNA, the CDR3 is TGTGCCAGCTCACCAAACAGCTACTCTGGAAACACCATATATTTT.

The genes are TRBV19 and TRBJ1-4, with D uncertain. V dropped 3 bases and J dropped 2 bases, with 16 bases sitting between them. Germline values: CDR1 LNHDA, CDR2 SQIVND (reference sequence). The CDR3 is 17 amino acids. The CDR3 protein is CASSIAAGGQTNEKLFF. The CDR3 nucleotides are TGTGCCAGTAGTATCGCGGCAGGAGGTCAGACTAATGAAAAACTGTTTTTT.

V gene TRBV4-2 combines with J gene TRBJ2-2, with 10 bases aligning to TRBD2. The CDR3 spans 19 residues. Unmatched junction bases numbered 19, after V lost 7 bases and J lost 5 bases. Germline V gene lookup returns CDR1 LGHNA and CDR2 YNFKEQ. The CDR3 DNA sequence: TGTGCCAGCACCCCGACTCGAGCGGGAGGGCCTAAGTGGACCGGGGAGCTGTTTTTT. Its translation: CASTPTRAGGPKWTGELFF.